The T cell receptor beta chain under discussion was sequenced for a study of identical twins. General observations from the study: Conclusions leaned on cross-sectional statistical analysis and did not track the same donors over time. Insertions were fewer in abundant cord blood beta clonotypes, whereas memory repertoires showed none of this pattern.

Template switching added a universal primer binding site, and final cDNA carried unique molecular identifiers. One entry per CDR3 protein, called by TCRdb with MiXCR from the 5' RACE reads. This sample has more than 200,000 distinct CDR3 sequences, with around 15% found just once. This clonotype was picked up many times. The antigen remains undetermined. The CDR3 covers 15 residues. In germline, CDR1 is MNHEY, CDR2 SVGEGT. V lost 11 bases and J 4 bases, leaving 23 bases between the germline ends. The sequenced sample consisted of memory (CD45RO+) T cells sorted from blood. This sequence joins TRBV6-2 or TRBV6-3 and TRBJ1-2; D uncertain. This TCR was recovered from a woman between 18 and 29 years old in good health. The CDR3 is CAVAIWEIGFYGYTF. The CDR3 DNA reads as TGTGCCGTCGCCATATGGGAAATCGGATTCTATGGCTACACCTTC.